This T cell receptor (beta chain) was retrieved from a study of technical replicates of blood from a handful of donors. Data came from immunoSEQ multiplex PCR; TCRdb stores just in-frame clones and leaves some out. This sample yields around 76,000 clones, of which 92% are seen a single time; 0.41% belongs to the top ten. The CDR3 extends over 16 amino acids. The V segment lost 0 bases and the J segment 9 bases; nucleotides outside the gene matches: 5. Germline CDR1 reads LGHNT; CDR2 reads FRNRAP. This TCR was sampled from a human donor in good health. Sequencing used T cells isolated from PBMCs. The chain recombines TRBV12-5 with TRBJ2-1; 13 positions agree with TRBD2. The DNA for the CDR3 is TGTGCTAGTGGTTTGGTAACTAGCGGGAGGGCCGCTGAGCAGTTCTTC. Translated: CASGLVTSGRAAEQFF. The variable domain in full, completed from reference TRBV12-5 and TRBJ2-1, reads DARVTQTPRHKVTEMGQEVTMRCQPILGHNTVFWYRQTMMQGLELLAYFRNRAPLDDSGMPKDRFSAEMPDATLATLKIQPSEPRDSAVYFCASGLVTSGRAAEQFFGPGTRLTVL.